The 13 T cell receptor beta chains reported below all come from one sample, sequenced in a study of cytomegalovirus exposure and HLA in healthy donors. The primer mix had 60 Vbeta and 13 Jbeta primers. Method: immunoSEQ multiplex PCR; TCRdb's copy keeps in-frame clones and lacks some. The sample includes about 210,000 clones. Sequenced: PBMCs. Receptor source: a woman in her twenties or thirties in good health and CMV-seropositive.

The DNA of the CDR3 is TGTGCCAGCTCACCACCGAACTCGGGGAATGAGCAGTTCTTC. This encodes CASSPPNSGNEQFF. V and J are TRBV18 and TRBJ2-1, with a possible D match to TRBD2 (5 bases). V lost 0 bases and J lost 7, with 10 bases in between. Germline assignment: CDR1 KGHSH and CDR2 LQKENI. The CDR3 totals 14 residues.

The CDR3 DNA sequence: TGTGCCAGTAGTACGACAGGGGGCTTTTACGAGCAGTACTTC. This codes for CASSTTGGFYEQYF. The chain couples TRBV19 to TRBJ2-7; 10 positions agree with TRBD1. CDR1 is LNHDA, CDR2 SQIVND, per germline (reference sequence). The CDR3 sequence is 14 residues long. With 4 bases clipped from V and 4 bases from J, the junction kept 4 bases outside the gene matches. Supplemented by reference TRBV19 and TRBJ2-7, the full variable domain reads DGGITQSPKYLFRKEGQNVTLSCEQNLNHDAMYWYRQDPGQGLRLIYYSQIVNDFQKGDIAEGYSVSREKKESFPLTVTSAQKNPTAFYLCASSTTGGFYEQYFGPGTRLTVT.

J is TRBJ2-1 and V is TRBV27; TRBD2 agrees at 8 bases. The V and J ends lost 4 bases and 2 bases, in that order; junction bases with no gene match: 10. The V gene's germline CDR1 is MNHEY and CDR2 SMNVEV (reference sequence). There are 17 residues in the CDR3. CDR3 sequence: CASSYTGTRRPYNEQFF. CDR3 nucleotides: TGTGCCAGCAGTTACACCGGGACTAGAAGGCCCTACAATGAGCAGTTCTTC.

CDR3 sequence reads: CASSMHPGQGAPSYGYTF. The CDR3 region has the DNA TGTGCCAGCAGCATGCACCCGGGACAGGGTGCCCCTAGCTATGGCTACACCTTC. J is TRBJ1-2 and V is TRBV5-5; 9 nucleotides match TRBD1. The V segment lost 4 bases and the J segment 4 bases; nucleotides outside the gene matches: 17. Germline loops: CDR1 SGHKS, CDR2 YYEKEE (reference sequence). The length of the CDR3 is 18 residues.

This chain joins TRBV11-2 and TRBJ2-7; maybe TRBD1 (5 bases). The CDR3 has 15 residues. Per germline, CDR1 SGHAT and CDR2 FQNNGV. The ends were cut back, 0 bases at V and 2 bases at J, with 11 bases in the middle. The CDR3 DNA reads TGTGCCAGCAGCTTAGAGTCCAGACAGACCTACGAGCAGTACTTC. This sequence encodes CASSLESRQTYEQYF.

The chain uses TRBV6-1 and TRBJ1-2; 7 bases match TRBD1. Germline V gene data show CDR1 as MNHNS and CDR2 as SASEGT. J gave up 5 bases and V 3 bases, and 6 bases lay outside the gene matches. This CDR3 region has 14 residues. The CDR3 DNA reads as TGTGCCAGCAGTGATCCGGGACAGACGTATGGCTACACCTTC. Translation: CASSDPGQTYGYTF.

The CDR3 DNA reads as TGTGCCAGCAGCGTTATACATAGCACAGATACGCAGTATTTT. This codes for CASSVIHSTDTQYF. The chain carries TRBV5-4 and TRBJ2-3; no definite D call. This CDR3 has 14 residues. Trimming pared 4 bases from V and 0 bases from J, leaving 9 bases between. Germline CDR1 reads SGHNT; CDR2 reads YYREEE (reference sequence).

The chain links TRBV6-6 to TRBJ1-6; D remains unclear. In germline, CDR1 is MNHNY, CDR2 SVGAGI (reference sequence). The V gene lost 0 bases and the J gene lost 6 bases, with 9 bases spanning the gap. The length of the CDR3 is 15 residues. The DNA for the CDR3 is TGTGCCAGCAGTTACTCCTTGGGGAGTAATTCACCCCTCCACTTT. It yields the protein CASSYSLGSNSPLHF.

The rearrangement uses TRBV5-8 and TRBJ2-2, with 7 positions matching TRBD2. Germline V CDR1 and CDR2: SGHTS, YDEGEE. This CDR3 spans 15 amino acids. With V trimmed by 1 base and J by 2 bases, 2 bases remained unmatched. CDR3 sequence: CASSLTSANTGELFF. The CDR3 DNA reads TGTGCCAGCAGCTTGACTAGCGCTAACACCGGGGAGCTGTTTTTT.

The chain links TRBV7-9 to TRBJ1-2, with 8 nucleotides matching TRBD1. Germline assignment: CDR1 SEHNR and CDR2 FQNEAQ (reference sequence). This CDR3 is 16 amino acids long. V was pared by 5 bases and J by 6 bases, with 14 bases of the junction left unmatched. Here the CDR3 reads CASSRKTPGQENGYTF. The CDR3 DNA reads TGTGCCAGCAGCCGAAAGACCCCGGGACAGGAGAATGGCTACACCTTC.

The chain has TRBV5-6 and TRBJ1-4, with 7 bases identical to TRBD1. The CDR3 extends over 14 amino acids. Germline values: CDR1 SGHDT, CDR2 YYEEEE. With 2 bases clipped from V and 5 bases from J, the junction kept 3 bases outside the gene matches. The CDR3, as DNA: TGTGCCAGCAGCTTCAAGACAGGGAATGAAAAACTGTTTTTT. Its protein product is CASSFKTGNEKLFF.

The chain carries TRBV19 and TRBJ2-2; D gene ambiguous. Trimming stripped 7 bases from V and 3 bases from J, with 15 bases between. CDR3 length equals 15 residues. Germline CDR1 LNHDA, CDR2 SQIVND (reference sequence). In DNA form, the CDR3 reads TGTGCCAGTACCCCCCCTGTCCCCTACACCGGGGAGCTGTTTTTT. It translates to CASTPPVPYTGELFF.

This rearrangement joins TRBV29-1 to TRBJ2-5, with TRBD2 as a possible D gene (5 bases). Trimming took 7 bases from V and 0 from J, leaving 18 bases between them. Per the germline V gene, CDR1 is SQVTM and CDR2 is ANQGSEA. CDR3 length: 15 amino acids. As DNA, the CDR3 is TGCAGCGGAACAAAAGCGGTTATGTACCAAGAGACCCAGTACTTC. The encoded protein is CSGTKAVMYQETQYF. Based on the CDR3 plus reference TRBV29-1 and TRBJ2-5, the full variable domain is SAVISQKPSRDICQRGTSLTIQCQVDSQVTMMFWYRQQPGQSLTLIATANQGSEATYESGFVIDKFPISRPNLTFSTLTVSNMSPEDSSIYLCSGTKAVMYQETQYFGPGTRLLVL.